This TCR beta chain appears in the sequencing data of a study of blood T cell repertoires in COVID-19. Clones were read by immunoSEQ multiplex PCR, and TCRdb kept only the in-frame ones, dropping some. The sample yields some 250,000 clones, 65% to 90% seen once. This clonotype was obtained from a woman aged 60-75 years with active or convalescent COVID-19. The sequenced sample consisted of peripheral blood.

CDR3: CASSVIASGGFEQFF. Written as DNA, the CDR3 is TGTGCCAGCAGCGTCATTGCTAGCGGGGGGTTTGAGCAGTTCTTC. The chain uses TRBV7-2 and TRBJ2-1, with TRBD2 identical over 11 bases. Trimming removed 5 bases from V and 9 bases from J; junction bases left unmatched: 9. The CDR3 spans 15 residues. CDR1 is SGHTA and CDR2 is FQGNSA in the germline V gene.